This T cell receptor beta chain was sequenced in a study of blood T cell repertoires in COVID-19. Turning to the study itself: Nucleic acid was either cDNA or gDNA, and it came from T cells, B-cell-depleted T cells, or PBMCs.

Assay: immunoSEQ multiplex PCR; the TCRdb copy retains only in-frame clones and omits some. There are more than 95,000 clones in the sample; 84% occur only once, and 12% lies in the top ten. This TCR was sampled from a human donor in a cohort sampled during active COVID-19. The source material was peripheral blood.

The CDR3 loop is CASSLRLAGLPGNEQFF. The CDR3 DNA reads TGTGCCAGCAGCTTAAGGCTAGCGGGTCTTCCTGGTAATGAGCAGTTCTTC. This chain connects TRBV7-9 to TRBJ2-1; TRBD2 matches at 8 bases. Unmatched junction bases numbered 13, after V lost 2 bases and J lost 7 bases. Germline loops: CDR1 SEHNR, CDR2 FQNEAQ (reference sequence). The CDR3 is made up of 17 amino acids.